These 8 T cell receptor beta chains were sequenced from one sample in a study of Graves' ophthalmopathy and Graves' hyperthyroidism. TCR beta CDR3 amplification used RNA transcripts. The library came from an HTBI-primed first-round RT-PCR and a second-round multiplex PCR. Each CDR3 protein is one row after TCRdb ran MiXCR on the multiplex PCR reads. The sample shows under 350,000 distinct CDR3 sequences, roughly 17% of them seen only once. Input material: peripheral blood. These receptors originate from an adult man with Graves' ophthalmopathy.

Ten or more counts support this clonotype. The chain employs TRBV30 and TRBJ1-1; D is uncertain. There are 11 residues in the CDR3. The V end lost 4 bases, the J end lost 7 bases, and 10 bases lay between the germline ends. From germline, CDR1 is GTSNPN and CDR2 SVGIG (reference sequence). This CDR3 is CAWNRGREAFF. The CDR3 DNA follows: TGTGCCTGGAATCGGGGTCGTGAAGCTTTCTTT. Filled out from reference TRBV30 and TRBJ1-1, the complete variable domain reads SQTIHQWPATLVQPVGSPLSLECTVEGTSNPNLYWYRQAAGRGLQLLFYSVGIGQISSEVPQNLSASRPQDRQFILSSKKLLLSDSGFYLCAWNRGREAFFGQGTRLTVV.

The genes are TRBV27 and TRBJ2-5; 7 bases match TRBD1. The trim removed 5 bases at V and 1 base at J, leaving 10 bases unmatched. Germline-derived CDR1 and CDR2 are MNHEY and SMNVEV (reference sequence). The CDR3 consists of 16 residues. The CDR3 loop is CASSPSVAGGQETQYF. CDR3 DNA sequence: TGTGCCAGCAGTCCCTCAGTAGCAGGGGGCCAAGAGACCCAGTACTTC.

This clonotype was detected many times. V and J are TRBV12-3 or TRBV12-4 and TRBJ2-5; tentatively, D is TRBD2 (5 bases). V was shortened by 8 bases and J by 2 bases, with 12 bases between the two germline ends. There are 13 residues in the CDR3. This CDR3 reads CASHIPGQETQYF. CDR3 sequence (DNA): TGTGCCAGCCATATCCCGGGGCAAGAGACCCAGTACTTC.

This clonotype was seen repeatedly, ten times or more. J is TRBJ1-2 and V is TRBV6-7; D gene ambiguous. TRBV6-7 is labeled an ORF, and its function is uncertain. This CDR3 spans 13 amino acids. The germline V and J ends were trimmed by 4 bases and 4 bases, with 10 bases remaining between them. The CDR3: CASSCKPLYGYTF. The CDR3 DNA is TGTGCCAGCAGTTGTAAGCCTCTCTATGGCTACACCTTC.

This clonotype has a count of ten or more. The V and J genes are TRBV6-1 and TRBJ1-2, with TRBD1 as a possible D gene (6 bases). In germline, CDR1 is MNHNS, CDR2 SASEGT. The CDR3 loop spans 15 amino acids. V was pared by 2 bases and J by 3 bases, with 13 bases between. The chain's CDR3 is CASSEIGGTHYGYTF. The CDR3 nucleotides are TGTGCCAGCAGTGAAATCGGGGGCACCCACTATGGCTACACCTTC.

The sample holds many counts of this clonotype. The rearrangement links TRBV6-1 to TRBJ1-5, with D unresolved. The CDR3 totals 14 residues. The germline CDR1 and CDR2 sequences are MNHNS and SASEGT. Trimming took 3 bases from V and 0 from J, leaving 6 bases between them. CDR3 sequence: CASSEGYSNQPQHF. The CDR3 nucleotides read TGTGCCAGCAGTGAGGGATATAGCAATCAGCCCCAGCATTTT.

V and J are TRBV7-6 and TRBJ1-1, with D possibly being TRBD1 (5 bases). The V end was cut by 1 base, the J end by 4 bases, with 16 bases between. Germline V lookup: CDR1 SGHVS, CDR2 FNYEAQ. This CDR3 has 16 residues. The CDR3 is CASSLGQGGAGTEAFF. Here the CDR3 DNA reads TGTGCCAGCAGCTTAGGGCAAGGAGGGGCTGGCACTGAAGCTTTCTTT.

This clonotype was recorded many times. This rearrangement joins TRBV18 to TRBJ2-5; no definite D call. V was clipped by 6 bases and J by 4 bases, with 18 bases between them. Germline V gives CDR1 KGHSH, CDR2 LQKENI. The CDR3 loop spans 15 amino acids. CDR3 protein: CASSRGEVAGETQYF. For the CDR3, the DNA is TGTGCCAGCTCCCGTGGGGAAGTAGCAGGAGAGACCCAGTACTTC.